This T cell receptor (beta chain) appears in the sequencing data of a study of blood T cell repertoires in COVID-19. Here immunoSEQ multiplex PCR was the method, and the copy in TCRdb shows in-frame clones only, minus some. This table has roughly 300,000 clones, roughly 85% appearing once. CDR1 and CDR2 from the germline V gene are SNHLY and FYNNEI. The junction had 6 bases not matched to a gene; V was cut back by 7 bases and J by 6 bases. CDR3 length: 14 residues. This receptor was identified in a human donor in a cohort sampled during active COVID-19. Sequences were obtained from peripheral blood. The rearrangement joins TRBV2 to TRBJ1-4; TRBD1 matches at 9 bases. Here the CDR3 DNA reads TGTGCCAGCAACCCTCGGACAGGGGATGAAAAACTGTTTTTT. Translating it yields CASNPRTGDEKLFF.